The 27 T cell receptor beta chains below come from one sample, sequenced in a study of blood T cell repertoires in COVID-19 (TCRdb year 2020). The receptor library was made with the immunoSEQ multiplex PCR assay. TCRdb took this table from immuneACCESS and kept in-frame rearrangements with V and J called. Such tables lack part of the clones; where checked against another copy, unresolved V genes explain under half of the gap, and the rest is unexplained. The sample table contains about 370,000 clones; only one count was recorded for 89% of them. The ten most abundant clones make up 2.5% to 3.5% of the sample. Sequencing was done on a sample of peripheral blood. Source of these receptors: a woman aged 30 to 39 with COVID-19, enrolled during active disease.

V gene TRBV6-2 or TRBV6-3 combines with J gene TRBJ2-3; D unresolved. Germline V gene data show CDR1 as MNHEY and CDR2 as SVGEGT. Trimming stripped 2 bases from V and 4 bases from J, with 10 bases between. The CDR3 extends over 14 amino acids. CDR3 protein: CASSYIGRADTQYF. The CDR3 DNA is TGTGCCAGCAGTTACATCGGCCGGGCAGATACGCAGTATTTT.

V gene TRBV6-2 or TRBV6-3 combines with J gene TRBJ1-2, with unresolved D. The CDR3 spans 13 residues. Per the germline V gene, CDR1 is MNHEY and CDR2 is SVGEGT. V lost 2 bases and J 3 bases, leaving 7 bases between the germline ends. The CDR3 spells CASSYPRDYGYTF. The CDR3 coding sequence is TGTGCCAGCAGTTACCCCCGGGACTATGGCTACACCTTC.

The chain recombines TRBV7-2 with TRBJ1-6; D gene unclear. The germline V gene encodes CDR1 SGHTA and CDR2 FQGNSA. Trimming stripped 3 bases from V and 0 bases from J, with 15 bases between. The CDR3 covers 18 residues. The CDR3 region is CASSFLRPGSSYNSPLHF. The CDR3 region has the DNA TGTGCCAGCAGCTTCTTAAGGCCTGGGAGCTCCTATAATTCACCCCTCCACTTT.

The CDR3 reads CASSPIAAANTQYF. In DNA, the CDR3 is TGTGCCAGTAGTCCCATAGCGGCCGCAAATACGCAGTATTTT. V and J are TRBV19 and TRBJ2-3, with a weak D call TRBD2 (6 bases). The CDR3 sequence is 14 residues long. In germline, CDR1 is LNHDA, CDR2 SQIVND (reference sequence). V was pared by 5 bases and J by 7 bases, with 16 bases between.

The V gene is TRBV29-1, the J gene TRBJ2-1; D might be TRBD2 (6 bases). The germline V and J ends were trimmed by 2 bases and 7 bases, with 21 bases remaining between them. This CDR3 has 16 amino acids. Germline V lookup: CDR1 SQVTM, CDR2 ANQGSEA. CDR3 coding DNA: TGCAGCGTTGAAAAGGGAGGAACAGGTGGGGGAAATGAGCAGTTCTTC. Protein: CSVEKGGTGGGNEQFF.

This clone was recorded only once. This sequence joins TRBV19 and TRBJ1-4; 8 bases are a match to TRBD1. Looked up from germline, CDR1 is LNHDA and CDR2 is SQIVND (reference sequence). The junction had 11 bases not matched to a gene; V was cut back by 4 bases and J by 7 bases. The CDR3 runs 16 residues. The CDR3 DNA sequence: TGTGCCAGTAGTACGAACTACGACAGGGGCGGTGAAAAACTGTTTTTT. This sequence encodes CASSTNYDRGGEKLFF.

The CDR3 nucleotides are TGTGCCAGCAGTGAATATCCGGGAGGGCCTGAGGTTGAGCAGTTCTTC. Translation gives CASSEYPGGPEVEQFF. V usage is TRBV2 and J usage is TRBJ2-1, with 8 bases fitting TRBD2. Germline CDR1 reads SNHLY; CDR2 reads FYNNEI. CDR3 length: 16 amino acids. V dropped 2 bases and J dropped 9; count of bases not matched to a gene: 12.

This clone was found once. Other DNA sequences from this sample encode an identical CDR3 as well. This chain links TRBV6-5 with TRBJ2-3; D ambiguous. Germline V lookup: CDR1 MNHEY, CDR2 SVGAGI. The CDR3 contains 13 residues. V was trimmed by 3 bases and J by 1 base, leaving 5 bases between them. As DNA, the CDR3 is TGTGCCAGCAGTTATACAGGCACAGATACGCAGTATTTT. It is translated as CASSYTGTDTQYF.

This clone appeared a few times. The J gene is TRBJ2-5, the V gene TRBV2; TRBD2 is a possible D gene (6 bases). V was pared by 5 bases and J by 4 bases, with 14 bases between. Germline-derived CDR1 and CDR2 are SNHLY and FYNNEI. The CDR3 has 14 residues. The CDR3: CASSLGLKLETQYF. DNA of the CDR3: TGTGCCAGCAGTCTGGGACTTAAACTAGAGACCCAGTACTTC.

The CDR3 region is CASSLFRDRVSYNEQFF. The CDR3 DNA follows: TGCGCCAGCAGCTTGTTTAGGGACAGGGTCTCCTACAATGAGCAGTTCTTC. The genes are TRBV5-1 and TRBJ2-1; 9 nucleotides line up with TRBD1. The V gene end was trimmed by 1 base and the J gene end by 0 bases; junction bases not matched to a gene: 5. Germline V gene sequence: CDR1 SGHRS, CDR2 YFSETQ. The CDR3 sequence is 17 residues long.

This clone was picked up one time. This sequence joins TRBV10-3 and TRBJ2-7, with D maybe TRBD2 (6 bases). The length of the CDR3 is 13 residues. V was cut by 4 bases and J by 3 bases, with 10 bases left in between. Germline assignment: CDR1 ENHRY and CDR2 SYGVKD. The CDR3: CAISAGVGYEQYV. The CDR3 DNA reads as TGTGCCATCAGTGCGGGGGTAGGCTACGAGCAGTACGTC.

As for this clone: The same CDR3 is also encoded by other DNA sequences in this sample. This chain uses TRBV18 with TRBJ1-4; 7 bases align to TRBD1. V shed 4 bases and J 2 bases; nucleotides not matched to a gene: 1. CDR1 and CDR2 (germline): KGHSH, LQKENI. The CDR3 spans 14 residues. CDR3 coding DNA: TGTGCCAGCTCACAGGGGGCCACTAATGAAAAACTGTTTTTT. Its protein is CASSQGATNEKLFF. The full variable domain, rest sourced from reference TRBV18 and TRBJ1-4, is NAGVMQNPRHLVRRRGQEARLRCSPMKGHSHVYWYRQLPEEGLKFMVYLQKENIIDESGMPKERFSAEFPKEGPSILRIQQVVRGDSAAYFCASSQGATNEKLFFGSGTQLSVL.

The genes are TRBV9 and TRBJ1-2; tentatively, D is TRBD1 (6 bases). The CDR3 length is 14 residues. Germline-derived CDR1 and CDR2 are SGDLS and YYNGEE. V lost 6 bases and J 4 bases, leaving 16 bases between the germline ends. The DNA of the CDR3 is TGTGCCAGCACGGTCTCGGGGGGGGCCTATGGCTACACCTTC. Translated, it gives CASTVSGGAYGYTF.

Worth noting for this clone: The junction does not match germline at one end; this may be a read error. The gene calls are TRBV7-7 and TRBJ2-7; 10 bases are shared with TRBD1. The CDR3 consists of 14 residues. Per germline, CDR1 SSHAT and CDR2 FNYEAQ (reference sequence). DNA for the CDR3: TGTGCTAGCAGCCGCGGGACAGGGGCCTACGAGCAGTACTTC. It yields the protein CASSRGTGAYEQYF.

The chain joins TRBV4-3 to TRBJ1-5; tentative D call: TRBD1 (6 bases). This CDR3 contains 15 residues. Germline assignment: CDR1 LGHNA and CDR2 YSLEER. V shed 0 bases and J shed 5 bases, with 11 bases lying between them. The chain's CDR3 is CASSQEVQGHQPQHF. CDR3 bases: TGCGCCAGCAGCCAAGAGGTCCAGGGGCATCAGCCCCAGCATTTT.

The rearrangement joins TRBV28 to TRBJ1-5; TRBD1 matches at 7 bases. Trimming cost V 5 bases and J 6 bases; bases outside gene matches: 7. CDR1 MDHEN and CDR2 SYDVKM come from the germline V gene. This CDR3 has 14 amino acids. CDR3 DNA sequence: TGTGCCAGCAGTAGAAACAGGGGATTTCAGCCCCAGCATTTT. Translation: CASSRNRGFQPQHF.

DNA of the CDR3: TGTGCCAGCACCCGGGGTGGTGGCTACACCTTC. Translation gives CASTRGGGYTF. The J gene is TRBJ1-2, the V gene TRBV12-3 or TRBV12-4; D unresolved. The CDR3 length is 11 residues. V dropped 7 bases and J dropped 7 bases, with 10 bases sitting between them.

The chain employs TRBV19 and TRBJ1-5, with a tentative D call TRBD1 (6 bases). The germline V gene has CDR1 LNHDA and CDR2 SQIVND (reference sequence). The length of the CDR3 is 15 residues. V was pared by 5 bases and J by 0 bases, with 11 bases between. The CDR3: CASSLQGHSNQPQHF. CDR3 bases: TGTGCCAGTAGTCTCCAGGGGCATAGCAATCAGCCCCAGCATTTT.

The CDR3: CASTGRADTQYF. For the CDR3, the DNA is TGTGCCAGTACCGGGAGGGCAGATACGCAGTATTTT. The chain recombines TRBV12-3 or TRBV12-4 with TRBJ2-3, with 8 positions matching TRBD2. There are 12 residues in the CDR3. After removal of 9 bases from V and 4 bases from J, the junction contained 3 bases not matched to a gene.

This clone was found a few times. The chain couples TRBV3-1 (or the pseudogene TRBV3-2) to TRBJ1-1; possibly TRBD1 for D (5 bases). From germline, CDR1 is LGHDT and CDR2 YNNKEL (reference sequence). This CDR3 has 14 residues. Trimming cost V 3 bases and J 2 bases, with 10 bases left between them. DNA of the CDR3: TGTGCCAGCAGCCATAGCGGGGCCAACACTGAAGCTTTCTTT. It is translated as CASSHSGANTEAFF.

The gene calls are TRBV7-2 and TRBJ1-2; D remains ambiguous. The CDR3 covers 13 residues. V lost 1 base and J lost 7, with 10 bases in between. From germline, CDR1 is SGHTA and CDR2 FQGNSA. Here the CDR3 reads CASSLEPIGGYTF. The CDR3 DNA reads as TGTGCCAGCAGCTTAGAGCCTATCGGTGGCTACACCTTC.

This chain links TRBV3-1 (or the pseudogene TRBV3-2) with TRBJ1-2; perhaps TRBD1 as D (5 bases). Germline V CDR1 and CDR2: LGHDT, YNNKEL (reference sequence). CDR3 length: 13 amino acids. Trimming took off 7 bases at V and 9 bases at J, with 18 bases between the two ends. In DNA form, the CDR3 reads TGTGCCAGCAAGGTAACAAACGGGGGGAGCTACACCTTC. Protein product: CASKVTNGGSYTF.

V gene TRBV3-1 (or the pseudogene TRBV3-2) combines with J gene TRBJ1-5; tentative D call: TRBD1 (5 bases). The CDR3 runs 13 residues. V was trimmed by 7 bases and J by 4 bases, leaving 11 bases between them. Germline V gene sequence: CDR1 LGHDT, CDR2 YNNKEL (reference sequence). Here the CDR3 reads CASNHRGNQPQHF. The DNA of the CDR3 is TGTGCCAGCAACCACCGGGGGAATCAGCCCCAGCATTTT.

This chain uses TRBV2 with TRBJ2-7; D possibly corresponds to TRBD1 (6 bases). The V end was cut by 8 bases, the J end by 1 base, with 9 bases between. CDR1 SNHLY and CDR2 FYNNEI come from the germline V gene. The CDR3 covers 12 residues. The CDR3 nucleotides read TGTGCCAGCCGGGACACGTCCTACGAGCAGTACGTC. It encodes CASRDTSYEQYV.

The chain is built from TRBV5-6 and TRBJ2-1; D is undetermined. CDR1 and CDR2 from the germline V gene are SGHDT and YYEEEE. The CDR3 has 14 amino acids. Trimming cost V 1 base and J 0 bases, with 5 bases left between them. The CDR3 reads CASSLFSSYNEQFF. For the CDR3, the DNA is TGTGCCAGCAGCTTGTTCAGCTCCTACAATGAGCAGTTCTTC.

The chain couples TRBV2 to TRBJ2-2; maybe TRBD2 (5 bases). Trimming removed 6 bases at V and 3 bases at J, with 11 bases between. The CDR3 is 14 residues long. Germline assignment: CDR1 SNHLY and CDR2 FYNNEI. CDR3 amino acids: CASRATGDTGELFF. CDR3 DNA: TGTGCCAGCAGAGCCACCGGGGACACCGGGGAGCTGTTTTTT.

This clone came up once. This chain joins TRBV30 and TRBJ2-5; no clear D. V gave up 0 bases and J gave up 5 bases, with 4 bases separating them. The germline V gene encodes CDR1 GTSNPN and CDR2 SVGIG (reference sequence). This CDR3 spans 11 amino acids. The DNA for the CDR3 is TGTGCCTGGAGTGTACGGGAGACCCAGTACTTC. It is translated as CAWSVRETQYF. The whole variable domain, remainder taken from reference TRBV30 and TRBJ2-5, is SQTIHQWPATLVQPVGSPLSLECTVEGTSNPNLYWYRQAAGRGLQLLFYSVGIGQISSEVPQNLSASRPQDRQFILSSKKLLLSDSGFYLCAWSVRETQYFGPGTRLLVL.